The 10 T cell receptor beta chains given below trace back to one sample, sequenced in a study of Ad26.COV2.S vaccination and SARS-CoV-2 variants. Treatment noted: about 20 received Ad26.COV2.S at low or high dose, single or two shots; several received placebo; per-sample allocation not given. Following the first vaccine or placebo injection, samples were taken on day 63. Measured with immunoSEQ multiplex PCR; TCRdb has only the in-frame clones, and not every one. This table has about 440,000 clones, 90% appearing once. This specimen consisted of peripheral blood, obtained in a trial of Ad26.COV2.S vaccine versus placebo. The receptors derive from a person aged 18-60 years who received the Ad26.COV2.S COVID-19 vaccine or a placebo.

This clone was seen a few times. V and J are TRBV19 and TRBJ1-1; a weak D match, TRBD1 (6 bases). Germline assignment: CDR1 LNHDA and CDR2 SQIVND (reference sequence). CDR3 length: 11 residues. The germline V and J ends were trimmed by 4 bases and 11 bases, with 11 bases remaining between them. The CDR3 sequence is CASSKGGAAFF. The CDR3 nucleotides are TGTGCCAGTAGTAAGGGGGGCGCTGCTTTCTTT.

The genes are TRBV27 and TRBJ2-3, with D perhaps matching TRBD2 (7 bases). The ends were cut back, 0 bases at V and 0 bases at J, with 16 bases in the middle. CDR1 and CDR2 (germline): MNHEY, SMNVEV (reference sequence). CDR3 length: 18 residues. Here the CDR3 reads CASSLSRGGLSSTDTQYF. As DNA, the CDR3 is TGTGCCAGCAGTTTATCTAGGGGGGGCCTCTCTAGCACAGATACGCAGTATTTT.

The rearrangement uses TRBV5-6 and TRBJ2-5, with TRBD1 matching 9 bases. V lost 3 bases and J lost 2; bases outside the gene matches: 2. The CDR3 spans 14 residues. Germline V gene data show CDR1 as SGHDT and CDR2 as YYEEEE. DNA of the CDR3: TGTGCCAGCAGCTACGGGACAGGGCAAGAGACCCAGTACTTC. This gives the protein CASSYGTGQETQYF. Filled out from reference TRBV5-6 and TRBJ2-5, the complete variable domain reads DAGVTQSPTHLIKTRGQQVTLRCSPKSGHDTVSWYQQALGQGPQFIFQYYEEEERQRGNFPDRFSGHQFPNYSSELNVNALLLGDSALYLCASSYGTGQETQYFGPGTRLLVL.

This clone was detected once. The CDR3 here is CASSQGGVEAFF. The CDR3 DNA follows: TGTGCCAGCAGCCAAGGGGGTGTTGAAGCTTTCTTT. The chain recombines TRBV4-2 with TRBJ1-1; D uncertain. The CDR3 runs to 12 residues. V was clipped by 1 base and J by 7 bases, with 7 bases between them. Germline CDR1 and CDR2: LGHNA and YNFKEQ.

The CDR3 here is CAKGLSNYGYTF. The CDR3 region has the DNA TGTGCCAAAGGGCTGTCTAACTATGGCTACACCTTC. The chain recombines TRBV19 with TRBJ1-2; D unclear. The CDR3 extends over 12 amino acids. The germline gives CDR1 LNHDA, CDR2 SQIVND (reference sequence). Trimming stripped 10 bases from V and 0 bases from J, with 9 bases between.

The CDR3 nucleotides read TGTGCCAGCAGCTTAGGTCTCGGCGCGGCTAATGAAAAACTGTTTTTT. It yields the protein CASSLGLGAANEKLFF. This chain connects TRBV13 to TRBJ1-4; no definite D call. The germline V gene has CDR1 PRHDT and CDR2 FYEKMQ (reference sequence). The V end was cut by 0 bases, the J end by 3 bases, with 11 bases between. CDR3 size: 16 residues.

This clone was observed a single time. The V gene is TRBV6-1, the J gene TRBJ1-1; TRBD1 might be the D (5 bases). Between the trimmed V and J ends, which lost 3 bases and 4 bases, there was a span of 15 bases. Germline values: CDR1 MNHNS, CDR2 SASEGT. The CDR3 runs 15 residues. CDR3 DNA sequence: TGTGCCAGCAGTGACCCCGCAAGGGGAGGCACTGAAGCTTTCTTT. Amino acids: CASSDPARGGTEAFF.

The chain combines TRBV11-3 with TRBJ1-1; 8 bases line up with TRBD1. CDR3 length: 16 amino acids. Germline trimming cut 5 bases from V and 3 bases from J; bases unmatched to any gene: 11. The V gene's germline CDR1 is SGHNT and CDR2 YENEEA. The CDR3 region is CASSPGTGRGDTEAFF. The CDR3 nucleotides read TGTGCCAGCAGCCCCGGGACAGGCCGGGGGGACACTGAAGCTTTCTTT.

The chain is built from TRBV7-9 and TRBJ2-1, with no clear D. Germline V gene sequence: CDR1 SEHNR, CDR2 FQNEAQ (reference sequence). CDR3 length equals 10 residues. The V gene lost 3 bases and the J gene lost 6 bases, with 0 bases spanning the gap. CDR3 DNA sequence: TGTGCCAGCAGCTTCAATGAGCAGTTCTTC. Protein sequence: CASSFNEQFF.

The chain recombines TRBV5-1 with TRBJ1-4, with a possible D match to TRBD1 (6 bases). Between the trimmed V and J ends, which lost 3 bases and 2 bases, there was a span of 11 bases. The CDR3 spans 15 residues. The germline V gene encodes CDR1 SGHRS and CDR2 YFSETQ. The CDR3 DNA is TGCGCCAGCAGCTCTCAGGGGAATACTAATGAAAAACTGTTTTTT. It yields the protein CASSSQGNTNEKLFF.